The 3 T cell receptor beta chains below come from one sample, sequenced in a study of blood T cell repertoires in COVID-19. The assay was immunoSEQ multiplex PCR, and TCRdb's table has in-frame clones only and misses some. The sample carries 200,000 to 250,000 clones, roughly 84% recorded once. The sequencing sample was made of peripheral blood. Every receptor here comes from a woman older than 75 with active or convalescent COVID-19.

The rearrangement uses TRBV6-2 or TRBV6-3 and TRBJ2-5; 9 bases line up with TRBD2. V gave up 5 bases and J gave up 5 bases; unmatched junction bases: 21. Germline CDR1 is MNHEY and CDR2 is SVGEGT. The CDR3 spans 19 residues. The CDR3 reads CASSKRLGSSGDPRETQYF. The CDR3 nucleotides are TGTGCCAGCAGTAAACGACTGGGGTCTAGCGGGGACCCTCGGGAGACCCAGTACTTC.

The chain couples TRBV5-1 to TRBJ1-2; 9 nucleotides agree with TRBD1. Germline lookup yields CDR1 SGHRS and CDR2 YFSETQ. This CDR3 is 17 amino acids long. J lost 3 bases, V lost 1 base, and 10 bases had no gene match. CDR3 sequence reads: CASSLSPTGGADYGYTF. The CDR3 DNA is TGCGCCAGCAGCTTGTCACCTACAGGGGGCGCAGACTATGGCTACACCTTC.

The chain combines TRBV3-1 (or the pseudogene TRBV3-2) with TRBJ2-5, with 13 bases fitting TRBD2. Germline V gene data show CDR1 as LGHDT and CDR2 as YNNKEL (reference sequence). V was pared by 0 bases and J by 3 bases, with 13 bases of the junction left unmatched. This CDR3 has 20 amino acids. The CDR3 protein is CASSQDRQLAGGPVKETQYF. The CDR3 DNA reads TGTGCCAGCAGCCAAGACCGACAACTAGCGGGAGGGCCCGTCAAAGAGACCCAGTACTTC.